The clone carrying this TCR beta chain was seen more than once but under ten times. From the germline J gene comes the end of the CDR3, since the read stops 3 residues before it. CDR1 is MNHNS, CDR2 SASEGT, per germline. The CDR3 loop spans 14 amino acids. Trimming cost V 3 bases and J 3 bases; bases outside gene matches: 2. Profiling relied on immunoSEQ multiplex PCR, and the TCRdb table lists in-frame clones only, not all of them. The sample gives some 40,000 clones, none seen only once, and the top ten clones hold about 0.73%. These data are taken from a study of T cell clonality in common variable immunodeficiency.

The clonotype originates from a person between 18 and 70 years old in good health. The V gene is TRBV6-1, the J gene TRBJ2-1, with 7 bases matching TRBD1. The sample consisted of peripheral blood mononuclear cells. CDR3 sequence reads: CASSERQGYNEQFF. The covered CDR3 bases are TGTGCCAGCAGTGAGAGACAGGGCTACAATGAG.